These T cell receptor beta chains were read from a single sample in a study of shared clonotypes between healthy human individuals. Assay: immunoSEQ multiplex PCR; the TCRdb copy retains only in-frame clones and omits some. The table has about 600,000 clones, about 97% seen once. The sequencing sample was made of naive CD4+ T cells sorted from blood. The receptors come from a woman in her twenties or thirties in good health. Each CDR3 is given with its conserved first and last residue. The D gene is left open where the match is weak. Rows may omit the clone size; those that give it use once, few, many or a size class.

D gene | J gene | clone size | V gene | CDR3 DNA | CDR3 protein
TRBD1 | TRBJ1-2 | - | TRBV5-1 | TGCGCCAGCAGCTCCGGACAGGGTCTCTATGGCTACACCTTC | CASSSGQGLYGYTF
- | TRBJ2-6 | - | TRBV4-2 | TGTGCCAGCAGCCAGACAGACTCTGGGGCCAACGTCCTGACTTTC | CASSQTDSGANVLTF
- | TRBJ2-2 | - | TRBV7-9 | TGTGCCAGCAGCTTATATCCCCTAGGCAGGACCGGGGAGCTGTTTTTT | CASSLYPLGRTGELFF
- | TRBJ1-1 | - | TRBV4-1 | TGCGCCAGCAACCGCATCTCGACTGACACTGAAGCTTTCTTT | CASNRISTDTEAFF
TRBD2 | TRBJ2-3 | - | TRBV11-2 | TGTGCCAGCAGCTCGCGGACTAGCGGGAGTAGAACAGATACGCAGTATTTT | CASSSRTSGSRTDTQYF
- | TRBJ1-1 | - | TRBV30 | TGTGCCTGGAGTGTAACAGGATTCTTTATACCCACTGAAGCTTTCTTT | CAWSVTGFFIPTEAFF
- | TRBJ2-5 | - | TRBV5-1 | TGCGCCAGCAGCTACCAGGGTTTTGGGAGAGAGACCCAGTACTTC | CASSYQGFGRETQYF
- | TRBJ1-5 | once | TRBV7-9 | TGTGCCAGCAGCCAGGGTCCCAATCAGCCCCAGCATTTT | CASSQGPNQPQHF
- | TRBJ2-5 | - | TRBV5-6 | TGTGCCAGCAGCTTGGCCCCTAGCGAAGAGACCCAGTACTTC | CASSLAPSEETQYF
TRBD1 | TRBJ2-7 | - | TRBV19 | TGTGCCAGTAGTACCCCGCGACAGGGAATCTACGAGCAGTACTTC | CASSTPRQGIYEQYF
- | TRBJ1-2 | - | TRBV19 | TGTGCCAGTAGGTGGACGCAAGCTAACTATGGCTACACCTTC | CASRWTQANYGYTF
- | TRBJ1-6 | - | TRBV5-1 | TGCGCCAGCAGCTTACGCGGGGAGGGGGACGATTCACCCCTCCACTTT | CASSLRGEGDDSPLHF